This T cell receptor beta chain was retrieved from a study of blood T cell repertoires in COVID-19. Study in general: Material from acute and convalescent COVID-19 was sourced from the United States, Italy and Spain. T cells, B-cell-depleted T cells, or PBMCs provided the cDNA or gDNA that served as material.

Per the original methods: Amplification of reference gene primers provided the estimated nucleated cell counts. Measured with immunoSEQ multiplex PCR; TCRdb has only the in-frame clones, and not every one. V and J calls and clone size are copied from that table; D and trimming were computed from the DNA. The sample gives 150,000 to 200,000 clones, around 83% of which show up once; 0.99% is in the top ten. Material: peripheral blood. This sequence originates from a man younger than 35 with acute or convalescent COVID-19.

The chain's CDR3 is CASARFGGAYNEQFF. The CDR3 DNA is TGTGCCAGCGCTCGCTTTGGGGGGGCATACAATGAGCAGTTCTTC. This sequence joins TRBV7-2 and TRBJ2-1; maybe TRBD2 (7 bases). Trimming removed 8 bases at V and 4 bases at J, with 18 bases between. This CDR3 is 15 amino acids long. Germline-derived CDR1 and CDR2 are SGHTA and FQGNSA.